The 22 T cell receptor beta chains in this list originate from one sample, sequenced in a study of T-cell reconstitution after alpha-beta-depleted transplantation in children. A TCRbeta library incorporating unique molecular identifiers was prepared. Via MiXCR, TCRdb re-called the PCR reads, giving one row per CDR3 protein. The table shows about a million distinct CDR3 sequences, with around 30% occurring only once. Sequencing used PBMCs, mostly from graft donor cells, obtained 360 days after TCRalphabeta/CD19-depleted stem cell transplant. Receptor source: a boy under two years old who had a stem cell transplant for SCID, so the T cells may come from the graft donor.

The chain links TRBV7-8 to TRBJ1-1, with 8 bases identical to TRBD1. CDR3 size: 16 residues. Germline lookup yields CDR1 SGHVS and CDR2 FQNEAQ. With V trimmed by 3 bases and J by 7 bases, 13 bases remained unmatched. CDR3 in amino acids: CASSLGPGGLSDEAFF. CDR3 DNA: TGTGCCAGCAGCTTGGGCCCAGGGGGCCTGAGCGATGAAGCTTTCTTT. The whole variable domain, remainder taken from reference TRBV7-8 and TRBJ1-1, is GAGVSQSPRYKVAKRGQDVALRCDPISGHVSLFWYQQALGQGPEFLTYFQNEAQLDKSGLPSDRFFAERPEGSVSTLKIQRTQQEDSAVYLCASSLGPGGLSDEAFFGQGTRLTVV.

This clonotype was seen a few times. The J gene is TRBJ1-4, the V gene TRBV7-2; D ambiguous. The CDR3 covers 15 residues. Looked up from germline, CDR1 is SGHTA and CDR2 is FQGNSA. With 3 bases removed from V and 0 bases from J, the gap between germline ends came to 8 bases. The CDR3 DNA reads TGTGCCAGCAGCTTTAACAGCGCAACTAATGAAAAACTGTTTTTT. Translated, it gives CASSFNSATNEKLFF.

The chain carries TRBV20-1 and TRBJ2-6; 7 bases agree with TRBD1. CDR3 length: 15 residues. The V gene end was trimmed by 1 base and the J gene end by 12 bases; junction bases not matched to a gene: 12. Germline lookup yields CDR1 DFQATT and CDR2 SNEGSKA (reference sequence). CDR3 nucleotide sequence: TGCAGTGCTAGAGCCAGACAGGGTCCTCCGGCCGTCCTGACTTTC. Translation gives CSARARQGPPAVLTF.

This chain uses TRBV7-7 with TRBJ2-5; 7 nucleotides agree with TRBD2. The V segment lost 1 base and the J segment 2 bases; nucleotides outside the gene matches: 13. This CDR3 is 18 amino acids long. Germline values: CDR1 SSHAT, CDR2 FNYEAQ (reference sequence). The DNA for the CDR3 is TGTGCCAGCAGCTTAGGGAGCCTGGGGGGGACCCCACAAGAGACCCAGTACTTC. This sequence encodes CASSLGSLGGTPQETQYF.

This clonotype appeared a few times. The chain has TRBV15 and TRBJ2-3; D call uncertain. Per the germline V gene, CDR1 is LNHNV and CDR2 is YYDKDF (reference sequence). CDR3 length: 16 amino acids. Trimming removed 0 bases from V and 5 bases from J, with 15 bases in between. The CDR3 coding sequence is TGTGCCACCAGCAGAGATGGTAAAGGCAAGGGAGATACGCAGTATTTT. Its protein is CATSRDGKGKGDTQYF.

In this sample, this clonotype turned up a few times. The chain couples TRBV5-1 to TRBJ2-3, with D unresolved. This CDR3 comprises 15 residues. Germline V gene lookup returns CDR1 SGHRS and CDR2 YFSETQ. Trimming cost V 0 bases and J 4 bases, with 12 bases left between them. The CDR3 DNA is TGCGCCAGCAGCTTGGAAGGTCGGGCGGCAGATACGCAGTATTTT. This encodes CASSLEGRAADTQYF.

The rearrangement links TRBV10-2 to TRBJ1-2; D gene uncertain. CDR3 size: 15 residues. V was trimmed by 3 bases and J by 8 bases, leaving 19 bases between them. The germline gives CDR1 WSHSY, CDR2 SAAADI. The CDR3 is CASSDRLGPLGGYTF. CDR3 DNA: TGCGCCAGCAGTGACAGGTTAGGACCGCTTGGCGGCTACACCTTC.

This clonotype was detected ten times or more. The V and J genes are TRBV4-2 and TRBJ2-7, with 7 bases lining up with TRBD1. Germline V gives CDR1 LGHNA, CDR2 YNFKEQ. The CDR3 contains 16 residues. V lost 5 bases, J lost 1 base, and 11 bases stayed unmatched. The CDR3 sequence: CASSATVRQGSYEQYF. The CDR3 DNA is TGTGCCAGCAGCGCCACCGTCCGACAGGGATCCTACGAGCAGTACTTC.

This clonotype came up a few times. The CDR3 sequence is CASSYGIVTTNTEAFF. CDR3 nucleotides: TGTGCCAGCAGTTACGGGATAGTGACGACGAACACTGAAGCTTTCTTT. The chain carries TRBV6-5 and TRBJ1-1; D gene unclear. Germline lookup yields CDR1 MNHEY and CDR2 SVGAGI. V gave up 2 bases and J gave up 1 base, with 14 bases separating them. The CDR3 is made up of 16 amino acids.

CDR3 in amino acids: CAISEPDRGPYEQYF. The CDR3 nucleotides read TGTGCCATCAGTGAGCCGGACAGGGGGCCCTACGAGCAGTACTTC. J is TRBJ2-7 and V is TRBV10-3; 11 bases are a match to TRBD1. The CDR3 runs 15 residues. J gave up 2 bases and V 2 bases, and 2 bases lay outside the gene matches. Germline lookup yields CDR1 ENHRY and CDR2 SYGVKD.

This chain uses TRBV28 with TRBJ2-3; D is unresolved. The V and J ends lost 8 bases and 1 base respectively, with 16 bases between them. The CDR3 totals 15 residues. Germline lookup yields CDR1 MDHEN and CDR2 SYDVKM. The DNA of the CDR3 is TGTGCCAGCGCCGATCCTAGGGTGGGCACAGATACGCAGTATTTT. Encoded protein: CASADPRVGTDTQYF.

This clonotype was found many times. The gene calls are TRBV12-3 or TRBV12-4 and TRBJ2-1; unclear D gene. CDR3 size: 11 residues. Trimming cost V 3 bases and J 6 bases, with 3 bases left between them. DNA of the CDR3: TGTGCCAGCAGTTTTTTCAATGAGCAGTTCTTC. This sequence encodes CASSFFNEQFF.

This chain joins TRBV12-3 or TRBV12-4 and TRBJ1-1; TRBD1 might be the D (6 bases). V was shortened by 7 bases and J by 3 bases, with 21 bases between the two germline ends. The CDR3 loop spans 16 amino acids. For the CDR3, the DNA is TGTGCCAGCAACCTCAGGGTCAGGGGTCAGGACACTGAAGCTTTCTTT. This gives the protein CASNLRVRGQDTEAFF.

The rearrangement links TRBV5-1 to TRBJ2-2; D remains unclear. Trimming stripped 4 bases from V and 1 base from J, with 8 bases between. The CDR3 consists of 14 residues. Germline V CDR1 and CDR2: SGHRS, YFSETQ. The CDR3 DNA follows: TGCGCCAGCAGCGTGGAGCGGAACACCGGGGAGCTGTTTTTT. It is translated as CASSVERNTGELFF.

J is TRBJ1-2 and V is TRBV4-1, with TRBD1 as a possible D gene (5 bases). The V and J ends lost 0 bases and 4 bases respectively, with 15 bases between them. The CDR3 contains 16 residues. Germline V gene sequence: CDR1 MGHRA, CDR2 YSYEKL. In DNA, the CDR3 is TGCGCCAGCAGCCAAGATAGGGGCGGATTCTCCTATGGCTACACCTTC. This sequence encodes CASSQDRGGFSYGYTF.

This clonotype was detected a few times. The chain has TRBV12-3 or TRBV12-4 and TRBJ2-7; 8 positions match TRBD1. This CDR3 spans 12 amino acids. Trimming took 8 bases from V and 2 from J; bases not matched to a gene: 2. CDR3 in DNA: TGTGCCAGCGGGGACAGGCCCTACGAGCAGTACTTC. This sequence encodes CASGDRPYEQYF.

The chain has TRBV20-1 and TRBJ2-3; 12 positions agree with TRBD2. With 1 base clipped from V and 5 bases from J, the junction kept 10 bases outside the gene matches. Germline V gene data show CDR1 as DFQATT and CDR2 as SNEGSKA (reference sequence). This CDR3 has 17 residues. For the CDR3, the DNA is TGCAGTGCTAGAGCCCCCACTAGCGGGGGGTCCAAAGATACGCAGTATTTT. Its protein is CSARAPTSGGSKDTQYF.

This clonotype occurred a few times. The chain recombines TRBV4-1 with TRBJ2-7; 7 nucleotides align to TRBD1. Germline CDR1 MGHRA, CDR2 YSYEKL. The CDR3 extends over 15 amino acids. The V gene end was trimmed by 3 bases and the J gene end by 2 bases; junction bases not matched to a gene: 7. The CDR3 sequence: CASSHGGQVAYEQYF. Written as DNA, the CDR3 is TGCGCCAGCAGCCATGGAGGACAGGTTGCCTACGAGCAGTACTTC.

The chain joins TRBV4-1 to TRBJ2-1, with TRBD1 as a possible D gene (5 bases). V lost 2 bases, J lost 3 bases, and 14 bases lay in between. The CDR3 is 16 residues long. The germline CDR1 and CDR2 sequences are MGHRA and YSYEKL. The CDR3 coding sequence is TGCGCCAGCAGCCAACCCCGGGCAGGGAACTACAATGAGCAGTTCTTC. Encoded protein: CASSQPRAGNYNEQFF.

This clonotype was seen only a few times. The CDR3 DNA follows: TGTGCCAGCAGCTTATGGGAGGCAGTCCGTAGCACAGATACGCAGTATTTT. Translating gives CASSLWEAVRSTDTQYF. The chain has TRBV7-2 and TRBJ2-3; D perhaps matches TRBD2 (6 bases). The CDR3 runs to 17 residues. The V gene's germline CDR1 is SGHTA and CDR2 FQGNSA. V lost 2 bases to trimming and J lost 0 bases, with 15 bases between them.

This clonotype was recorded a few times. CDR3 in amino acids: CASTWGALRGNEQYF. The DNA for the CDR3 is TGTGCCAGCACCTGGGGGGCCCTCCGAGGAAACGAGCAGTACTTC. The V call is TRBV11-2, the J call TRBJ2-7; D tentatively fits TRBD1 or TRBD2 (6 bases each). The CDR3 sequence is 15 residues long. V was shortened by 7 bases and J by 5 bases, with 21 bases between the two germline ends. From germline, CDR1 is SGHAT and CDR2 FQNNGV.

This clonotype was counted between two and nine times. The chain recombines TRBV10-3 with TRBJ2-1; 7 nucleotides match TRBD2. Trimming removed 6 bases from V and 3 bases from J; junction bases left unmatched: 8. Per the germline V gene, CDR1 is ENHRY and CDR2 is SYGVKD. This CDR3 contains 15 residues. CDR3 nucleotide sequence: TGTGCCATCAGGAGCAGCGGGGAGAACTACAATGAGCAGTTCTTC. It encodes CAIRSSGENYNEQFF.